This record looks at one TCR beta chain sequence and its context. Its antigen remains unknown. These data originate in a study of OX40 agonist ivuxolimab in advanced cancers. Per germline, CDR1 WNHNN and CDR2 SYGVQD (reference sequence). The J segment lost 6 bases and the V segment lost 6 bases, leaving 11 bases of the junction unmatched. CDR3 length equals 15 residues. Profiled with immunoSEQ multiplex PCR; TCRdb holds only in-frame clones, not every one. The profile shows 45,000 to 50,000 clones, about 90% of them singletons. Study outcomes and limitations: Expanded peripheral T-cell antigen specificity went undetermined.

Sequences were derived from CD4+ or CD8+ T cells sorted from blood, sampled in a trial of the OX40 agonist ivuxolimab. This TCR derives from an adult with an advanced solid tumor such as melanoma, head and neck, liver or kidney cancer. The chain employs TRBV10-1 and TRBJ2-7; TRBD1 aligns across 10 bases. Here the CDR3 reads CASSPPGTGVSEQYF. DNA for the CDR3: TGCGCCAGCAGCCCACCCGGGACAGGGGTTAGCGAGCAGTACTTC.